This entry features one T cell receptor (beta chain) sequence. Only in-frame clones appear in the TCRdb table, and some are missing; sequencing was by immunoSEQ multiplex PCR. Of 2,100,000 or so clones listed, 90% to 97% are singletons. Trimming left V 6 bases short and J 5 bases short, with 10 bases between. The CDR3 covers 12 residues. The germline gives CDR1 SNHLY, CDR2 FYNNEI. This specimen belongs to a study of shared clonotypes between healthy human individuals. Turning to the study itself: Per donor, three plates held CD4 naive cells, three held CD4 memory, two held CD8 naive and one held CD8 memory.

The origin of this receptor is a man between 18 and 29 years old in good health. This chain links TRBV2 with TRBJ1-1; D remains ambiguous. What was sequenced was naive CD4+ T cells sorted from blood. The subset was: CD45RA+ positively selected. CDR3 nucleotide sequence: TGTGCCAGCAGCGACGAGAGGACTGAAGCTTTCTTT. Amino acid sequence: CASSDERTEAFF.